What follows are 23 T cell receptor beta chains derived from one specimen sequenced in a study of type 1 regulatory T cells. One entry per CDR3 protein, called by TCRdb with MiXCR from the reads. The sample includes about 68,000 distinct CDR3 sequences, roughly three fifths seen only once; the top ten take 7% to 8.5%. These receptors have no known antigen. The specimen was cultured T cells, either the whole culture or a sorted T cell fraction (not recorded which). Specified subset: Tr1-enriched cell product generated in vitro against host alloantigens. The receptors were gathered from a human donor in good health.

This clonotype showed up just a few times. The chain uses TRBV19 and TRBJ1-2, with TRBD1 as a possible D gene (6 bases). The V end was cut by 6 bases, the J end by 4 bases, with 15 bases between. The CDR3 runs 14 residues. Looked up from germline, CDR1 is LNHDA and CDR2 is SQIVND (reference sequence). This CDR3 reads CASRGPGQAYGYTF. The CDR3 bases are TGTGCCAGTAGGGGTCCGGGACAAGCCTATGGCTACACCTTC.

The DNA of the CDR3 is TGTGCCAGCGGGACCGTGGGCGGGTCATTTGAAAAACTGTTTTTT. As protein: CASGTVGGSFEKLFF. This chain joins TRBV28 and TRBJ1-4; the D gene is possibly TRBD1 (5 bases). The CDR3 totals 15 residues. The V end was cut by 8 bases, the J end by 7 bases, with 20 bases between. Germline loops: CDR1 MDHEN, CDR2 SYDVKM.

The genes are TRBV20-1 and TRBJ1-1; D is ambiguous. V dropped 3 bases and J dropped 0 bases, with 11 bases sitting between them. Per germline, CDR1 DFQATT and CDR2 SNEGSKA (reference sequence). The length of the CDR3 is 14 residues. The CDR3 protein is CSASADSVNTEAFF. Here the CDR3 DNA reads TGCAGTGCTAGCGCTGACTCTGTGAACACTGAAGCTTTCTTT.

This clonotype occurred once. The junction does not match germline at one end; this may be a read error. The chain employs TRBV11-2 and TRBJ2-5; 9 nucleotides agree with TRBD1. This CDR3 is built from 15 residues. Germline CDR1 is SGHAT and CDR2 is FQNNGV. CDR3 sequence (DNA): TGTGCCAGCAGCGTAGAAGGGACAGGGAAAGAGACCCAGTACTTC. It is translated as CASSVEGTGKETQYF.

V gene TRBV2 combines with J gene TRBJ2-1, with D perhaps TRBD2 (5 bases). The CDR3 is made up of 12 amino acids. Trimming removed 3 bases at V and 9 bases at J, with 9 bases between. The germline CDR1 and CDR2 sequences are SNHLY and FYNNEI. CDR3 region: CASSESGSEQFF. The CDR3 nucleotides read TGTGCCAGCAGTGAGAGCGGAAGTGAGCAGTTCTTC.

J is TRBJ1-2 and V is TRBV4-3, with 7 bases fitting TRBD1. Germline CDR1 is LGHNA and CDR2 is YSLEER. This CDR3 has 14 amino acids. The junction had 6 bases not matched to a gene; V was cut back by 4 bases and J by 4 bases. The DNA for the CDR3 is TGCGCCAGCAGCCTAAGCCGGGACAGCTATGGCTACACCTTC. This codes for CASSLSRDSYGYTF.

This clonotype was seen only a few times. CDR3 DNA sequence: TGTGCCAGCAGCTTAACAGCATCGGGGAACACTGAAGCTTTCTTT. Its translation: CASSLTASGNTEAFF. The V gene is TRBV7-6, the J gene TRBJ1-1, with D unclear. Germline V gene sequence: CDR1 SGHVS, CDR2 FNYEAQ. Deletions cut 2 bases from V and 1 base from J, with 11 bases between. The CDR3 covers 15 residues.

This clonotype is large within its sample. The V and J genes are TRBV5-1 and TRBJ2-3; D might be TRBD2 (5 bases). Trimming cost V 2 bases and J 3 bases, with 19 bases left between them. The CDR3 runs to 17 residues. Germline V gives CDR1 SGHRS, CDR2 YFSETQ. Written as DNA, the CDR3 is TGCGCCAGCAGCTTAGCCCCGACTACCGGTAGGACAGATACGCAGTATTTT. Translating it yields CASSLAPTTGRTDTQYF. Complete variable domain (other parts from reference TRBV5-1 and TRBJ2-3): KAGVTQTPRYLIKTRGQQVTLSCSPISGHRSVSWYQQTPGQGLQFLFEYFSETQRNKGNFPGRFSGRQFSNSRSEMNVSTLELGDSALYLCASSLAPTTGRTDTQYFGPGTRLTVL.

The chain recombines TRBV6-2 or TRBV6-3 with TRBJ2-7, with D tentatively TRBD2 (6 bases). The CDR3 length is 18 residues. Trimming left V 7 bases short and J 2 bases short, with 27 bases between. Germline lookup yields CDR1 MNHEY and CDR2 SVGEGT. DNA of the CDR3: TGTGCCAGCACCCTAACCGGGACTTACGGGAGAAGGACCTACGAGCAGTACTTC. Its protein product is CASTLTGTYGRRTYEQYF.

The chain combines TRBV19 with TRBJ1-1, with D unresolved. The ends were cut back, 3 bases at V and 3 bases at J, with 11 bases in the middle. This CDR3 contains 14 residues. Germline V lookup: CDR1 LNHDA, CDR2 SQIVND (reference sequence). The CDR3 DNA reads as TGTGCCAGTAGTATCGGACGGTGGGACACTGAAGCTTTCTTT. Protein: CASSIGRWDTEAFF.

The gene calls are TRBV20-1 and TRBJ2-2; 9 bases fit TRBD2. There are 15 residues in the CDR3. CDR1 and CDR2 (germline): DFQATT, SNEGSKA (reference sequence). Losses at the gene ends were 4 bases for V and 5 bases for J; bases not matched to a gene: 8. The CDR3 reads CSATPSGMGTGELFF. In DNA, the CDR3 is TGCAGTGCTACCCCTAGCGGGATGGGGACCGGGGAGCTGTTTTTT.

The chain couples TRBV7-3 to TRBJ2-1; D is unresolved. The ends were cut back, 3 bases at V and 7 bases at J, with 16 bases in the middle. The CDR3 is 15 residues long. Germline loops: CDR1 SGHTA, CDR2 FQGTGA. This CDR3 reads CASSFWAGHLNEQFF. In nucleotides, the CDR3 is TGTGCCAGCAGCTTCTGGGCTGGCCATTTGAATGAGCAGTTCTTC.

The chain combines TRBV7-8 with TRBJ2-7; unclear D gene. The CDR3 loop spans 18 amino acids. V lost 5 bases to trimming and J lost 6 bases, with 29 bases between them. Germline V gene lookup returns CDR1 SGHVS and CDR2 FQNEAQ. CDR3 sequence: CASSRGRTQGSFRSEQYF. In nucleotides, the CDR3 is TGTGCCAGCAGCCGTGGGCGGACCCAAGGGTCATTCCGCTCCGAGCAGTACTTC. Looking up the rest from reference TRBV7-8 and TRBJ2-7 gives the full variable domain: GAGVSQSPRYKVAKRGQDVALRCDPISGHVSLFWYQQALGQGPEFLTYFQNEAQLDKSGLPSDRFFAERPEGSVSTLKIQRTQQEDSAVYLCASSRGRTQGSFRSEQYFGPGTRLTVT.

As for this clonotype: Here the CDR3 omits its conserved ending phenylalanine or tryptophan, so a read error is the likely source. The CDR3 loop is CASSFLDGNEQFI. The CDR3 coding sequence is TGTGCCAGCAGCTTTCTCGATGGGAATGAGCAGTTCATC. The chain is built from TRBV7-9 and TRBJ2-1; D not resolved. Germline CDR1 SEHNR, CDR2 FQNEAQ (reference sequence). V lost 3 bases, J lost 7 bases, and 10 bases lay in between. The CDR3 extends over 13 amino acids.

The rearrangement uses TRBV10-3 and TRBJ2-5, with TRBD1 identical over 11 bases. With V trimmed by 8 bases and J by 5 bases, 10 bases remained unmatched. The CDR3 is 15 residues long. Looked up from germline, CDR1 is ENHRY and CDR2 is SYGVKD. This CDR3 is CAIGLGTGGLETQYF. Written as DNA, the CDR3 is TGTGCCATCGGGCTGGGGACAGGGGGTCTGGAGACCCAGTACTTC.

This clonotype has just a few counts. CDR3 region: CASSFEGYEQYF. The DNA of the CDR3 is TGTGCCAGCAGCTTTGAGGGGTACGAGCAGTACTTC. V gene TRBV4-2 combines with J gene TRBJ2-7; D possibly uses TRBD1 or TRBD2 (5 bases each). Trimming removed 5 bases at V and 4 bases at J, with 9 bases between. Germline lookup yields CDR1 LGHNA and CDR2 YNFKEQ. This CDR3 region has 12 residues.

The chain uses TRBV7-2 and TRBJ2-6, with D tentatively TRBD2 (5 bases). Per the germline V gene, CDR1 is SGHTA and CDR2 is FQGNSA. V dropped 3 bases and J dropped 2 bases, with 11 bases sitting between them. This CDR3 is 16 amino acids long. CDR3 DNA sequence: TGTGCCAGCAGCTTCCCTTTCGGGGCTGGGGCCAACGTCCTGACTTTC. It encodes CASSFPFGAGANVLTF.

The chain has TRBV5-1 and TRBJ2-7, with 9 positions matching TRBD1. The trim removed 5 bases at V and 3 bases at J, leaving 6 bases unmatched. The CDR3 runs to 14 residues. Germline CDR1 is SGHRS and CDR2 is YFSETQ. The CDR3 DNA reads TGCGCCAGCAGTGAGGGACAGGGTTTCTACGAGCAGTACTTC. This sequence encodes CASSEGQGFYEQYF.

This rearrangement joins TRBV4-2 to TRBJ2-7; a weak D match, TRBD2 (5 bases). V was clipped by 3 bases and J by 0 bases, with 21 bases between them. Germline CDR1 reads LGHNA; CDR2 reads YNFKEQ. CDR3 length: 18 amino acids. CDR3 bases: TGTGCCAGCAGCCAGAATACGGACCGGATTGGGAGCTCCTACGAGCAGTACTTC. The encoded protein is CASSQNTDRIGSSYEQYF.

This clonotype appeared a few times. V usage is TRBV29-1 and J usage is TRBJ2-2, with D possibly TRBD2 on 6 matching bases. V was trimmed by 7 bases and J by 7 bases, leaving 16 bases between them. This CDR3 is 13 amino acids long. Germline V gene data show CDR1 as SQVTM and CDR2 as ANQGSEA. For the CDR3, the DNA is TGCAGCGCCGGAGCGGGTACGGTCGGGGAGCTGTTTTTT. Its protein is CSAGAGTVGELFF.

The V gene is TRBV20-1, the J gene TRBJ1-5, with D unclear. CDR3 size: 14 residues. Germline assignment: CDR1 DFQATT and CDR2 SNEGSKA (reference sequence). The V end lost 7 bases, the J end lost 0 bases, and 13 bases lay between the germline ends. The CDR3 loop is CSGMSGTSNQPQHF. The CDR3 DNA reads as TGCAGTGGCATGTCCGGAACTAGCAATCAGCCCCAGCATTTT.

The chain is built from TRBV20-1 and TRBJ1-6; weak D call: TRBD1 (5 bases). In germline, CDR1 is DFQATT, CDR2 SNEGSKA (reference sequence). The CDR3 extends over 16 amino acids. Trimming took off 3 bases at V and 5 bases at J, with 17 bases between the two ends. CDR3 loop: CSARSVAQANNSPLHF. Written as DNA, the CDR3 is TGCAGTGCTAGGTCTGTGGCACAGGCGAATAATTCACCCCTCCACTTT.

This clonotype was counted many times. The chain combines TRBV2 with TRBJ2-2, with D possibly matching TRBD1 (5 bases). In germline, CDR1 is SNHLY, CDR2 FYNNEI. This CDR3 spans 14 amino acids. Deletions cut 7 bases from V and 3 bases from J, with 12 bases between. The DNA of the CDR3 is TGTGCCAGCATTTACGAGACAGACACCGGGGAGCTGTTTTTT. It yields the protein CASIYETDTGELFF.